This T cell receptor (beta chain) was identified during a study of shared clonotypes between healthy human individuals. Study-wide findings and caveats: Having only a few donors restricted how much genetic and exposure-history diversity was captured. Rarefaction revealed incomplete sorted-subset sequencing despite large depth.

All donors qualified as healthy HIV-negative adults and had experienced no recent acute infections or vaccinations. In the source study's methods: Junction-only sequences produced by ImmunoSEQ had no quality scores, so filtering differed. TCRdb's copy holds only in-frame clones and misses some; the assay was immunoSEQ multiplex PCR. The V and J calls and clone size were taken over from that table, and D and trimming were inferred from the DNA. The table records some 550,000 clones, around 97% of them present only once. A word on this clone: As yet, its antigen is unknown.

The trim removed 4 bases at V and 1 base at J, leaving 5 bases unmatched. CDR3 length: 17 amino acids. Germline values: CDR1 LNHDA, CDR2 SQIVND (reference sequence). The chain uses TRBV19 and TRBJ2-6, with 9 positions matching TRBD2. The clonotype was recovered from a woman under 40 in good health. The sample was naive CD4+ T cells sorted from blood. Noted subset: CD45RA+ positively selected. Here the CDR3 DNA reads TGTGCCAGTAGTACGACTAGCGGTAAATCTGGGGCCAACGTCCTGACTTTC. Translated, it gives CASSTTSGKSGANVLTF.